Following are 28 T cell receptor beta chains from one sample sequenced in a study of shared clonotypes between healthy human individuals. The data were produced by immunoSEQ multiplex PCR, yet TCRdb's version contains in-frame clones alone and is incomplete. The sample consists of under 600,000 clones, about 96% of them appearing once. The sample comprised naive CD4+ T cells sorted from blood. Stated subset: CD45RA+ positively selected. The origin of the receptors is a woman aged 25 to 39 in good health.

The rearrangement joins TRBV18 to TRBJ2-7; D is undetermined. The CDR3 extends over 16 amino acids. CDR1 and CDR2 from the germline V gene are KGHSH and LQKENI. The V gene lost 0 bases and the J gene lost 3 bases, with 15 bases spanning the gap. CDR3 region: CASSPPLSLGSYEQYF. The CDR3 nucleotides read TGTGCCAGCTCACCACCTCTCTCGCTCGGTAGCTACGAGCAGTACTTC.

The chain employs TRBV28 and TRBJ1-6; 8 nucleotides align to TRBD1. J was trimmed by 5 bases and V by 5 bases; bases with no gene match: 11. Germline-derived CDR1 and CDR2 are MDHEN and SYDVKM. The CDR3 totals 17 residues. The CDR3 bases are TGTGCCAGCAGTACCCCAGCAACAGGGGGAGATAATTCACCCCTCCACTTT. This translates into CASSTPATGGDNSPLHF.

The gene calls are TRBV29-1 and TRBJ2-1; 9 nucleotides match TRBD1. The germline CDR1 and CDR2 sequences are SQVTM and ANQGSEA. CDR3 length equals 15 residues. The V segment lost 5 bases and the J segment 2 bases; nucleotides outside the gene matches: 7. The CDR3 sequence is CSVLQGARAYNEQFF. DNA for the CDR3: TGCAGCGTTTTACAGGGGGCAAGGGCCTACAATGAGCAGTTCTTC.

The chain uses TRBV28 and TRBJ2-3, with 12 bases aligning to TRBD2. Germline CDR1 reads MDHEN; CDR2 reads SYDVKM. The CDR3 length is 15 residues. Trimming took 11 bases from V and 6 from J; bases not matched to a gene: 12. The CDR3 bases are TGTGCCTCCCTGCTCCTAGCGGGAGGGCCGGATACGCAGTATTTT. Translation gives CASLLLAGGPDTQYF.

With respect to this clone: This sample also contains other DNA sequences that code for the same CDR3. The chain combines TRBV28 with TRBJ2-7; unclear D gene. Trimming cost V 4 bases and J 0 bases, with 7 bases left between them. Germline V CDR1 and CDR2: MDHEN, SYDVKM. The CDR3 covers 13 residues. CDR3 coding DNA: TGTGCCAGCAGTTCCGGATCCTCCTACGAGCAGTACTTC. Translating gives CASSSGSSYEQYF.

This chain connects TRBV5-1 to TRBJ1-2; 7 bases agree with TRBD1. The CDR3 runs 13 residues. CDR1 and CDR2 (germline): SGHRS, YFSETQ. V gave up 4 bases and J gave up 5 bases; unmatched junction bases: 5. As DNA, the CDR3 is TGCGCCAGCAGCGCAACAGGGGAGTATGGCTACACCTTC. It translates to CASSATGEYGYTF. Full variable domain (missing parts from reference TRBV5-1 and TRBJ1-2): KAGVTQTPRYLIKTRGQQVTLSCSPISGHRSVSWYQQTPGQGLQFLFEYFSETQRNKGNFPGRFSGRQFSNSRSEMNVSTLELGDSALYLCASSATGEYGYTFGSGTRLTVV.

The table lists this clone with a count of one. The rearrangement links TRBV10-2 to TRBJ1-4; the match to TRBD1 covers 7 bases. There are 13 residues in the CDR3. In germline, CDR1 is WSHSY, CDR2 SAAADI. V was clipped by 8 bases and J by 7 bases; unmatched bases: 7. CDR3 in DNA: TGCGCCAGCTCGGACAGGAGTGGTGAAAAACTGTTTTTT. It yields the protein CASSDRSGEKLFF.

The rearrangement links TRBV6-5 to TRBJ2-5; 8 nucleotides match TRBD2. J was trimmed by 4 bases and V by 5 bases; bases with no gene match: 3. This CDR3 has 13 amino acids. CDR1 and CDR2 from the germline V gene are MNHEY and SVGAGI. CDR3 amino acids: CASSRSGRETQYF. CDR3 nucleotide sequence: TGTGCCAGCAGTCGAAGCGGGAGAGAGACCCAGTACTTC.

The genes are TRBV19 and TRBJ1-5; possible D gene TRBD1, 6 bases. V lost 8 bases, J lost 1 base, and 12 bases lay in between. Germline V gives CDR1 LNHDA, CDR2 SQIVND (reference sequence). This CDR3 spans 14 amino acids. As DNA, the CDR3 is TGTGCCAGTCGGGGAGGGACAAGCAATCAGCCCCAGCATTTT. Residues: CASRGGTSNQPQHF.

The CDR3 DNA sequence: TGTGCCAGCAGCTTCCTTGACGGACCAACTAATGAAAAACTGTTTTTT. Its translation: CASSFLDGPTNEKLFF. This rearrangement joins TRBV7-9 to TRBJ1-4; D gene ambiguous. The germline V and J ends were trimmed by 3 bases and 0 bases, with 11 bases remaining between them. Germline CDR1 is SEHNR and CDR2 is FQNEAQ (reference sequence). The CDR3 consists of 16 residues. The variable domain in full, with the rest retrieved from reference TRBV7-9 and TRBJ1-4, is DTGVSQNPRHKITKRGQNVTFRCDPISEHNRLYWYRQTLGQGPEFLTYFQNEAQLEKSRLLSDRFSAERPKGSFSTLEIQRTEQGDSAMYLCASSFLDGPTNEKLFFGSGTQLSVL.

On this clone: At one end, the junction sequence differs from germline, possibly due to a read error. V is TRBV5-6 and J is TRBJ2-7; 11 nucleotides align to TRBD2. The CDR3 length is 12 residues. Germline V lookup: CDR1 SGHDT, CDR2 YYEEEE. The CDR3 nucleotides read TGTGCCAGCAGCAGGGGACTAGCGGAGCTCGACTTC. Translated, it gives CASSRGLAELDF.

This clone has only a few counts. The V gene is TRBV19, the J gene TRBJ2-7, with a possible D match to TRBD2 (5 bases). CDR1 is LNHDA and CDR2 is SQIVND in the germline V gene (reference sequence). Deletions cut 5 bases from V and 0 bases from J, with 11 bases between. The CDR3 has 14 amino acids. CDR3 sequence: CASSSQTNSYEQYF. CDR3 nucleotides: TGTGCCAGTAGTTCACAGACTAACTCCTACGAGCAGTACTTC.

V and J are TRBV5-1 and TRBJ1-2, with 9 bases matching TRBD1. The J segment lost 4 bases and the V segment lost 4 bases, leaving 5 bases of the junction unmatched. The CDR3 extends over 14 amino acids. Per the germline V gene, CDR1 is SGHRS and CDR2 is YFSETQ. The CDR3, as DNA: TGCGCCAGCAGCCCGCCGGACAGGGGCTATGGCTACACCTTC. Protein: CASSPPDRGYGYTF.

The gene calls are TRBV11-2 and TRBJ2-7, with 7 bases fitting TRBD2. Germline V gives CDR1 SGHAT, CDR2 FQNNGV. There are 16 residues in the CDR3. Trimming cost V 1 base and J 2 bases; bases outside gene matches: 8. This CDR3 reads CASSLGSRGLAYEQYF. DNA of the CDR3: TGTGCCAGCAGCTTAGGGTCTAGAGGACTAGCCTACGAGCAGTACTTC.

The gene calls are TRBV11-2 and TRBJ2-7; D may be TRBD1 (7 bases). This CDR3 contains 16 residues. Looked up from germline, CDR1 is SGHAT and CDR2 is FQNNGV. V was trimmed by 1 base and J by 2 bases, leaving 15 bases between them. The CDR3 DNA is TGTGCCAGCAGCTTAGGGAGGGGGCATCCGCCCTACGAGCAGTACTTC. Translation: CASSLGRGHPPYEQYF.

The chain combines TRBV7-3 with TRBJ2-3; D may be TRBD1 (5 bases). V lost 1 base, J lost 4 bases, and 12 bases lay in between. The CDR3 length is 15 residues. CDR1 and CDR2 (germline): SGHTA, FQGTGA. CDR3 protein: CASSLNPGSADTQYF. CDR3 nucleotides: TGTGCCAGCAGCTTAAATCCAGGGTCTGCAGATACGCAGTATTTT.

The chain recombines TRBV13 with TRBJ2-7; a possible D gene is TRBD2 (5 bases). CDR1 and CDR2 from the germline V gene are PRHDT and FYEKMQ (reference sequence). Trimming removed 2 bases from V and 4 bases from J, with 9 bases in between. CDR3 length: 13 amino acids. CDR3 sequence reads: CASSLRTRYEQYF. In DNA form, the CDR3 reads TGTGCCAGCAGCTTACGTACTAGATACGAGCAGTACTTC.

This rearrangement joins TRBV25-1 to TRBJ2-7; possibly TRBD2 for D (7 bases). Trimming stripped 10 bases from V and 5 bases from J, with 21 bases between. The CDR3 length is 14 residues. CDR1 and CDR2 (germline): MGHDK, SYGVNS. The DNA of the CDR3 is TGTGCCACCGGGCGGGGGCAGGGTGCACACGAGCAGTACTTC. It encodes CATGRGQGAHEQYF.

V and J are TRBV25-1 and TRBJ2-5; D not resolved. The CDR3 runs 16 residues. The V and J ends lost 1 base and 2 bases respectively, with 14 bases between them. Germline lookup yields CDR1 MGHDK and CDR2 SYGVNS. The CDR3 sequence is CASSEFRTTMQETQYF. CDR3 nucleotide sequence: TGTGCCAGCAGTGAATTTCGCACAACAATGCAAGAGACCCAGTACTTC. Full variable domain (missing parts from reference TRBV25-1 and TRBJ2-5): EADIYQTPRYLVIGTGKKITLECSQTMGHDKMYWYQQDPGMELHLIHYSYGVNSTEKGDLSSESTVSRIRTEHFPLTLESARPSHTSQYLCASSEFRTTMQETQYFGPGTRLLVL.

J is TRBJ2-7 and V is TRBV28; D call uncertain. CDR1 and CDR2 (germline): MDHEN, SYDVKM. CDR3 length equals 12 residues. V was trimmed by 7 bases and J by 0 bases, leaving 7 bases between them. This chain's CDR3 is CASNGFSYEQYF. Written as DNA, the CDR3 is TGTGCCAGCAACGGTTTCTCCTACGAGCAGTACTTC.

On this clone: In the same sample, other DNA sequences code for this CDR3. The V call is TRBV4-1, the J call TRBJ2-7, with TRBD1 matching over 7 bases. V shed 1 base, J shed 2 bases, and the junction held 5 bases outside the gene matches. Germline lookup yields CDR1 MGHRA and CDR2 YSYEKL. This CDR3 contains 15 residues. CDR3 bases: TGCGCCAGCAGCCAAGGTCAAGGGGGCACCTACGAGCAGTACTTC. It yields the protein CASSQGQGGTYEQYF.

The CDR3, as DNA: TGTGCCAGCAGTTACTCGGAGGATGGCTACACCTTC. Its translation is CASSYSEDGYTF. The chain joins TRBV6-6 to TRBJ1-2; D gene ambiguous. The CDR3 spans 12 residues. Germline V gene lookup returns CDR1 MNHNY and CDR2 SVGAGI (reference sequence). V dropped 0 bases and J dropped 6 bases, with 5 bases sitting between them.

The chain joins TRBV6-6 to TRBJ2-5, with a possible D match to TRBD1 (6 bases). The closer fit of TRBJ2-7 to the DNA end suggests the J call may be wrong. This CDR3 is 14 amino acids long. Per the germline V gene, CDR1 is MNHNY and CDR2 is SVGAGI (reference sequence). This chain's CDR3 is CASSSETGSYEQYF. CDR3 DNA: TGTGCCAGCAGTTCAGAGACAGGTTCCTACGAGCAGTACTTC.

V usage is TRBV11-2 and J usage is TRBJ2-3, with a tentative D call TRBD2 (5 bases). Trimming cost V 6 bases and J 5 bases, with 18 bases left between them. The CDR3 consists of 15 residues. Germline values: CDR1 SGHAT, CDR2 FQNNGV. DNA of the CDR3: TGTGCCAGCAGGCTTATACTAGGAACTAGAGATACGCAGTATTTT. It translates to CASRLILGTRDTQYF.

The V call is TRBV6-6, the J call TRBJ1-3; D is undetermined. Trimming pared 5 bases from V and 3 bases from J, leaving 14 bases between. CDR3 length equals 15 residues. In germline, CDR1 is MNHNY, CDR2 SVGAGI (reference sequence). The CDR3 DNA follows: TGTGCCAGCAGTCCGGGTCGGGGAGGTGGAAACACCATATATTTT. Residues: CASSPGRGGGNTIYF.

The chain recombines TRBV7-2 with TRBJ2-5; a weak D match, TRBD2 (6 bases). V lost 2 bases and J lost 5, with 12 bases in between. The CDR3 loop spans 14 amino acids. Germline V gene data show CDR1 as SGHTA and CDR2 as FQGNSA. The CDR3 DNA reads as TGTGCCAGCAGCTTATCAGTAGCGGCGGAGACCCAGTACTTC. Translated, it gives CASSLSVAAETQYF.

The chain joins TRBV10-1 to TRBJ2-1; D possibly corresponds to TRBD1 (5 bases). Germline CDR1 WNHNN, CDR2 SYGVQD (reference sequence). The CDR3 is 16 residues long. The germline V and J ends were trimmed by 7 bases and 6 bases, with 22 bases remaining between them. The chain's CDR3 is CASTKNPDSPGNEQFF. CDR3 in DNA: TGCGCCAGCACAAAAAACCCTGACAGCCCGGGCAATGAGCAGTTCTTC.

This clone came up once. V is TRBV7-2 and J is TRBJ1-2; 10 nucleotides match TRBD1. The germline V gene has CDR1 SGHTA and CDR2 FQGNSA. The V segment lost 2 bases and the J segment 7 bases; nucleotides outside the gene matches: 7. CDR3 length: 15 amino acids. The CDR3 spells CASSLRQGALSGYTF. The DNA for the CDR3 is TGTGCCAGCAGCTTAAGACAGGGGGCTCTTTCTGGCTACACCTTC. The variable domain in full, with the rest retrieved from reference TRBV7-2 and TRBJ1-2, is GAGVSQSPSNKVTEKGKDVELRCDPISGHTALYWYRQSLGQGLEFLIYFQGNSAPDKSGLPSDRFSAERTGGSVSTLTIQRTQQEDSAVYLCASSLRQGALSGYTFGSGTRLTVV.